The next 19 T cell receptor beta chains were all read from a single sample in a study of breast tumors, draining lymph nodes, adjacent tissues. Samples came from axillary lymph nodes draining the breast cancer. From the multiplex PCR reads, TCRdb called clonotypes with MiXCR, one entry per CDR3 protein. This sample carries under 150,000 distinct CDR3 sequences, about 20% of them seen once, and the ten largest clones take about 3.5%. Source material: axillary lymph node tissue. These receptors were taken from a female donor with breast cancer. Some clones in this sample may be carry-over from other donors' samples.

This clonotype was found many times. The chain links TRBV5-6 to TRBJ2-1; 7 nucleotides match TRBD2. The CDR3 spans 17 residues. Unmatched junction bases numbered 10, after V lost 1 base and J lost 3 bases. Germline V gene data show CDR1 as SGHDT and CDR2 as YYEEEE. CDR3 nucleotide sequence: TGTGCCAGCAGCTTGTCTAGCGGCCAGAATATCTACAATGAGCAGTTCTTC. The encoded protein is CASSLSSGQNIYNEQFF.

This clonotype was counted many times. The rearrangement uses TRBV14 and TRBJ2-7; D is ambiguous. V lost 2 bases to trimming and J lost 3 bases, with 8 bases between them. The germline CDR1 and CDR2 sequences are SGHDN and FVKESK. The CDR3 length is 13 residues. Here the CDR3 reads CASSQNDGYEQYF. The CDR3 region has the DNA TGTGCCAGCAGCCAAAACGATGGCTACGAGCAGTACTTC.

This clonotype was recorded at least ten times. The chain has TRBV7-2 and TRBJ1-2, with D possibly matching TRBD1 (6 bases). CDR3 length: 15 amino acids. V was cut by 8 bases and J by 4 bases, with 20 bases left in between. Germline assignment: CDR1 SGHTA and CDR2 FQGNSA. Here the CDR3 reads CASASDRGEVYGYTF. The CDR3 DNA follows: TGTGCCAGCGCCTCAGATAGGGGGGAGGTCTATGGCTACACCTTC.

This clonotype was seen ten or more times. The V call is TRBV11-2, the J call TRBJ1-2; a possible D gene is TRBD1 (5 bases). The V end lost 5 bases, the J end lost 3 bases, and 10 bases lay between the germline ends. The CDR3 extends over 13 amino acids. Per the germline V gene, CDR1 is SGHAT and CDR2 is FQNNGV. The chain's CDR3 is CASSPRGYYGYTF. The CDR3 nucleotides read TGTGCCAGCAGCCCACGGGGGTACTATGGCTACACCTTC.

This clonotype was detected ten times or more. The chain is built from TRBV19 and TRBJ1-4, with D uncertain. V shed 8 bases and J shed 8 bases, with 12 bases lying between them. The CDR3 has 12 amino acids. Germline-derived CDR1 and CDR2 are LNHDA and SQIVND (reference sequence). The CDR3 loop reads CASGFQREKLFF. CDR3 sequence (DNA): TGTGCCAGTGGCTTCCAGCGCGAAAAACTGTTTTTT.

This clonotype has ten or more counts. This rearrangement joins TRBV6-5 to TRBJ2-3, with 12 bases identical to TRBD2. Per germline, CDR1 MNHEY and CDR2 SVGAGI. The V gene end was trimmed by 2 bases and the J gene end by 4 bases; junction bases not matched to a gene: 4. CDR3 length equals 16 residues. The CDR3 sequence: CASSYPTSGGPDTQYF. CDR3 DNA: TGTGCCAGCAGTTACCCAACTAGCGGGGGGCCAGATACGCAGTATTTT.

This clonotype was seen many times. The chain carries TRBV7-3 and TRBJ2-1; TRBD2 matches 9 bases. Germline V gene sequence: CDR1 SGHTA, CDR2 FQGTGA. This CDR3 is built from 15 residues. V lost 2 bases, J lost 7 bases, and 6 bases stayed unmatched. This CDR3 is CASSLRREGRNEQFF. For the CDR3, the DNA is TGTGCCAGCAGCTTACGGCGGGAGGGCCGTAATGAGCAGTTCTTC.

This clonotype was seen repeatedly, ten times or more. This rearrangement joins TRBV20-1 to TRBJ1-4; a weak D match, TRBD1 (5 bases). The CDR3 length is 13 residues. In germline, CDR1 is DFQATT, CDR2 SNEGSKA (reference sequence). The V end was cut by 3 bases, the J end by 8 bases, with 13 bases between. The DNA for the CDR3 is TGCAGTGCTAGGGCGCAGGGAGGGGAAAAACTGTTTTTT. Its protein is CSARAQGGEKLFF.

This clonotype was counted ten times or more. The rearrangement joins TRBV27 to TRBJ1-2; TRBD1 matches at 7 bases. In germline, CDR1 is MNHEY, CDR2 SMNVEV (reference sequence). The junction had 8 bases not matched to a gene; V was cut back by 6 bases and J by 1 base. This CDR3 contains 15 residues. The CDR3 bases are TGTGCCAGCAGCGCCATCACAGGGGTTAACTATGGCTACACCTTC. Its translation: CASSAITGVNYGYTF.

This clonotype has a count of ten or more. V gene TRBV7-9 combines with J gene TRBJ2-5; the match to TRBD1 covers 8 bases. From germline, CDR1 is SEHNR and CDR2 FQNEAQ (reference sequence). This CDR3 contains 14 residues. V shed 5 bases, J shed 1 base, and the junction held 3 bases outside the gene matches. The CDR3 DNA follows: TGTGCCAGCAGCAGACAGGGGCCCCAAGAGACCCAGTACTTC. As protein: CASSRQGPQETQYF.

This clonotype was seen many times. This sequence joins TRBV15 and TRBJ2-1, with D possibly matching TRBD1 (6 bases). Looked up from germline, CDR1 is LNHNV and CDR2 is YYDKDF (reference sequence). The CDR3 runs 15 residues. V was pared by 4 bases and J by 5 bases, with 15 bases between. The CDR3 protein is CATSTQDRRNNEQFF. The CDR3 coding sequence is TGTGCCACCAGCACTCAAGACAGGCGTAACAATGAGCAGTTCTTC.

This clonotype has ten or more counts. The chain couples TRBV6-6 to TRBJ2-1, with D unresolved. CDR1 is MNHNY and CDR2 is SVGAGI in the germline V gene (reference sequence). The ends were cut back, 7 bases at V and 8 bases at J, with 9 bases in the middle. The CDR3 is made up of 11 amino acids. The CDR3 region is CASKFTHEQFF. The CDR3 DNA is TGTGCCAGCAAATTCACCCATGAGCAGTTCTTC.

This clonotype was seen at least ten times. The chain carries TRBV9 and TRBJ2-7; D not certain. With 0 bases removed from V and 6 bases from J, the gap between germline ends came to 7 bases. Germline lookup yields CDR1 SGDLS and CDR2 YYNGEE. The CDR3 is 12 residues long. The CDR3 here is CASSVVFREQYF. The DNA of the CDR3 is TGTGCCAGCAGCGTAGTTTTCCGCGAGCAGTACTTC.

About this clonotype: A read error may be the cause here, since a much bigger clone is one base away. The final CDR3 position lacks the conserved phenylalanine or tryptophan, pointing to a likely read error. The chain couples TRBV27 to TRBJ1-6, with 8 bases fitting TRBD1. After removal of 0 bases from V and 3 bases from J, the junction contained 7 bases not matched to a gene. The germline V gene encodes CDR1 MNHEY and CDR2 SMNVEV (reference sequence). This CDR3 comprises 18 residues. CDR3 sequence (DNA): TGTGCCAGCAGTTTATCTAGTGGACAGGGAGGCTATAATTCACCCCTCCACTGT. Residues: CASSLSSGQGGYNSPLHC.

In this sample, this clonotype turned up many times. This chain joins TRBV6-6 and TRBJ2-1; perhaps TRBD2 as D (5 bases). CDR1 MNHNY and CDR2 SVGAGI come from the germline V gene (reference sequence). V lost 3 bases and J 5 bases, leaving 11 bases between the germline ends. This CDR3 comprises 14 residues. The CDR3 DNA reads as TGTGCCAGCAGTTATGGAGGTGGAAACAATGAGCAGTTCTTC. It yields the protein CASSYGGGNNEQFF.

V and J are TRBV11-3 and TRBJ2-2; 10 positions agree with TRBD2. The germline V gene encodes CDR1 SGHNT and CDR2 YENEEA. The CDR3 runs to 15 residues. CDR3 protein: CSAGGPQSNTGELFF. DNA of the CDR3: TGTTCAGCGGGAGGGCCTCAATCGAACACCGGGGAGCTGTTTTTT. Complete variable domain (other parts from reference TRBV11-3 and TRBJ2-2): EAGVVQSPRYKIIEKKQPVAFWCNPISGHNTLYWYLQNLGQGPELLIRYENEEAVDDSQLPKDRFSAERLKGVDSTLKIQPAELGDSAVYLCSAGGPQSNTGELFFGEGSRLTVL.

This clonotype has a count of ten or more. The CDR3 loop reads CASGIEETQYF. The CDR3 DNA reads as TGTGCTAGTGGCATCGAAGAGACCCAGTACTTC. This chain joins TRBV12-5 and TRBJ2-5; no reliable D call. With 6 bases removed from V and 3 bases from J, the gap between germline ends came to 5 bases. Germline lookup yields CDR1 LGHNT and CDR2 FRNRAP. CDR3 size: 11 residues. Variable domain in full (rest from reference TRBV12-5 and TRBJ2-5): DARVTQTPRHKVTEMGQEVTMRCQPILGHNTVFWYRQTMMQGLELLAYFRNRAPLDDSGMPKDRFSAEMPDATLATLKIQPSEPRDSAVYFCASGIEETQYFGPGTRLLVL.

This clonotype has at least ten counts. V is TRBV5-1 and J is TRBJ2-5, with D possibly being TRBD1 or TRBD2 (5 bases each). Trimming took off 5 bases at V and 0 bases at J, with 8 bases between the two ends. The CDR3 length is 13 residues. Germline CDR1 reads SGHRS; CDR2 reads YFSETQ. CDR3 bases: TGCGCCAGCAGGGGACGGAACCAAGAGACCCAGTACTTC. Residues: CASRGRNQETQYF.

To note about this clonotype: Mismatch with germline at one junction end may stem from a read error. The chain links TRBV11-2 to TRBJ1-4; 7 bases are a match to TRBD1. Germline lookup yields CDR1 SGHAT and CDR2 FQNNGV. The CDR3 runs 15 residues. This CDR3 is CPSSTRTGSNEKLFF. The CDR3 coding sequence is TGTCCCAGCAGCACCAGGACAGGCTCTAATGAAAAACTGTTTTTT.